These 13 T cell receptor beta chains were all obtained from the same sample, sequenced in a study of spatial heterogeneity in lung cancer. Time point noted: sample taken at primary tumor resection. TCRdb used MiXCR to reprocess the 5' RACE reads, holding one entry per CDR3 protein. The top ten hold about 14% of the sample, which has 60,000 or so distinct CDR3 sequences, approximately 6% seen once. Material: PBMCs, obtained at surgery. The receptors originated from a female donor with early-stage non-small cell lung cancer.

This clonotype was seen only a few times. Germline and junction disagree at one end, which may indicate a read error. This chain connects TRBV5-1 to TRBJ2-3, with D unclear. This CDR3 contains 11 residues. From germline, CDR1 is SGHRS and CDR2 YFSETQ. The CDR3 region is CASSLDRVGDF. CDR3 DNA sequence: TGCGCCAGCAGCTTGGATAGGGTTGGGGATTTT.

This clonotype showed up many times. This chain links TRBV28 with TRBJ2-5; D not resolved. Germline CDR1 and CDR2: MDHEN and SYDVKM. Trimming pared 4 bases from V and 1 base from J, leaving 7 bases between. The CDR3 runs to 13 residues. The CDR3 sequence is CASSWRIQETQYF. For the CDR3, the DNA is TGTGCCAGCAGTTGGCGGATCCAAGAGACCCAGTACTTC.

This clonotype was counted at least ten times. CDR3 region: CASSVTGPNTEAFF. The CDR3 bases are TGTGCCAGCAGCGTGACAGGGCCGAACACTGAAGCTTTCTTT. The chain is built from TRBV7-8 and TRBJ1-1; TRBD1 matches at 7 bases. There are 14 residues in the CDR3. V lost 5 bases, J lost 1 base, and 4 bases stayed unmatched. Germline V CDR1 and CDR2: SGHVS, FQNEAQ.

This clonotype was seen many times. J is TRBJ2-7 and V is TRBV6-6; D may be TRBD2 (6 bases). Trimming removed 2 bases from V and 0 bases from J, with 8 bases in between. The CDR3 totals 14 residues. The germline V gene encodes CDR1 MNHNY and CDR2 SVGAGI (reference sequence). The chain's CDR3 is CASSYPGDSYEQYF. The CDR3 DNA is TGTGCCAGCAGTTACCCGGGGGACTCCTACGAGCAGTACTTC.

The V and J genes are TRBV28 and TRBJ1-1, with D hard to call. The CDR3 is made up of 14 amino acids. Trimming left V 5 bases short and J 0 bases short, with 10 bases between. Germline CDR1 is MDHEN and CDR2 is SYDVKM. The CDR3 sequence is CASSNRPMNTEAFF. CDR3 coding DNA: TGTGCCAGCAGTAACAGACCCATGAACACTGAAGCTTTCTTT.

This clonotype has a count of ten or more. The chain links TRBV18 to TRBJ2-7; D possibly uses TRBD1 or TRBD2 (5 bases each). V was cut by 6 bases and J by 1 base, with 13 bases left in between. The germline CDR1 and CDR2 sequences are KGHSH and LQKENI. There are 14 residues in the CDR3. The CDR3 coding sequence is TGTGCCAGCTCCGGGGACGAATCATCCTACGAGCAGTACGTC. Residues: CASSGDESSYEQYV.

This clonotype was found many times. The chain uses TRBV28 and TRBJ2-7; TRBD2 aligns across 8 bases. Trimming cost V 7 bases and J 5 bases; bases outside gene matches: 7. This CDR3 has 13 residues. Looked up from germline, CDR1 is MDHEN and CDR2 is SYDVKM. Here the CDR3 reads CASTRGGKDEQYF. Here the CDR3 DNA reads TGTGCCAGCACCCGGGGGGGGAAGGACGAGCAGTACTTC.

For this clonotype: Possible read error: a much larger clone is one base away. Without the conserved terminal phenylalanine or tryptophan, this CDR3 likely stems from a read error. CDR3 DNA sequence: TGTGCCAGCAGCCAAGGATTCAAAGAAGCTTTCTCT. Protein product: CASSQGFKEAFS. The rearrangement uses TRBV3-1 and TRBJ1-1; no definite D call. This CDR3 has 12 residues. V was pared by 1 base and J by 8 bases, with 8 bases between. Germline values: CDR1 LGHDT, CDR2 YNNKEL (reference sequence).

Here the CDR3 DNA reads TGTGCCACCACACCAACAGGGGTGGGAGGGCAGCATTTT. Amino acid sequence: CATTPTGVGGQHF. The gene calls are TRBV19 and TRBJ1-5; the match to TRBD1 covers 7 bases. There are 13 residues in the CDR3. V shed 10 bases, J shed 13 bases, and the junction held 16 bases outside the gene matches. CDR1 LNHDA and CDR2 SQIVND come from the germline V gene (reference sequence).

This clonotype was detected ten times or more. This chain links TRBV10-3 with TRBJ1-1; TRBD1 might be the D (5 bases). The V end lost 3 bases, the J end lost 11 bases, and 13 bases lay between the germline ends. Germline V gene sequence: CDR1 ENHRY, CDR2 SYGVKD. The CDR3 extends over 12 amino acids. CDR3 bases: TGTGCCATCAGTGATAGGTCGGGGCCGGCTTTCTTT. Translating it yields CAISDRSGPAFF.

The CDR3 DNA follows: TGTGCCAGCTCACCATTCGGGGTCGGGAACACTGAAGCTTTCTTT. This translates into CASSPFGVGNTEAFF. V is TRBV18 and J is TRBJ1-1; D not certain. V shed 2 bases and J shed 1 base, with 11 bases lying between them. The CDR3 length is 15 residues. Germline V CDR1 and CDR2: KGHSH, LQKENI.

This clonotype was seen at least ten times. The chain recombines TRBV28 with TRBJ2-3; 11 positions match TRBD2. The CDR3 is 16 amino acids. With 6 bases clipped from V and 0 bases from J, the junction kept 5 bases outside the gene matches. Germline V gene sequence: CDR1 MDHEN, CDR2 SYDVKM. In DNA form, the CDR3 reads TGTGCCAGCAGCTCTCGGACTAGCGGGAGCACAGATACGCAGTATTTT. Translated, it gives CASSSRTSGSTDTQYF. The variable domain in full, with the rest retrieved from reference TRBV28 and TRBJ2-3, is DVKVTQSSRYLVKRTGEKVFLECVQDMDHENMFWYRQDPGLGLRLIYFSYDVKMKEKGDIPEGYSVSREKKERFSLILESASTNQTSMYLCASSSRTSGSTDTQYFGPGTRLTVL.

The CDR3 protein is CSVVGSPEAFF. The CDR3, as DNA: TGCAGCGTTGTAGGGTCCCCTGAAGCTTTCTTT. The genes are TRBV29-1 and TRBJ1-1; no reliable D call. This CDR3 is built from 11 residues. V was shortened by 4 bases and J by 6 bases, with 9 bases between the two germline ends. The V gene's germline CDR1 is SQVTM and CDR2 ANQGSEA. Full variable domain (outside the CDR3, taken from reference TRBV29-1 and TRBJ1-1): SAVISQKPSRDICQRGTSLTIQCQVDSQVTMMFWYRQQPGQSLTLIATANQGSEATYESGFVIDKFPISRPNLTFSTLTVSNMSPEDSSIYLCSVVGSPEAFFGQGTRLTVV.